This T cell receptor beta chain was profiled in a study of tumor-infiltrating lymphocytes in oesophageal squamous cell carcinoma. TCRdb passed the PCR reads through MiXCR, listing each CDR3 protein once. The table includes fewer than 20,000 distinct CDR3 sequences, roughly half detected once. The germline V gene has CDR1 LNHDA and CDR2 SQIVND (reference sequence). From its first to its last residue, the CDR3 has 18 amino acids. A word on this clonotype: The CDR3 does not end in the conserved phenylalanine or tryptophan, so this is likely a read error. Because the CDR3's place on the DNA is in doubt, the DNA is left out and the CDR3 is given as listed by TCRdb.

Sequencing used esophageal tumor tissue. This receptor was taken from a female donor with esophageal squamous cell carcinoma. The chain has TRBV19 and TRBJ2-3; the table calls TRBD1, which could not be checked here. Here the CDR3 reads CASSILQGATAYGYTFGP.